One sample yielded the 8 T cell receptor beta chains listed below, sequenced in a study of T-cell reconstitution after alpha-beta-depleted transplantation in children (dated by TCRdb to 2015 to 2016). The library was generated by PCR. The sequencer was an Illumina HiSeq 2500. To normalize quantification of the TCRbeta repertoire, the TCR libraries were built with molecular barcoding that relied on unique molecular identifiers. The public reads were reprocessed in TCRdb via fastp at Q25 and MiXCR, keeping in-frame beta chains. Each entry merges the rows of one CDR3 protein and shows their most common DNA and genes. In this sample the table shows hundreds of thousands of distinct CDR3 sequences, roughly a tenth of which occur a single time. The ten top clones hold 4% of the sample. Sequenced material: PBMCs from the stem cell graft donor, taken from the stem cell graft. All receptors come from a human donor who donated a stem cell graft to a child with acute myeloid leukemia.

The chain links TRBV5-6 to TRBJ2-7; 9 bases align to TRBD2. This CDR3 region has 15 residues. Germline trimming cut 0 bases from V and 6 bases from J; bases unmatched to any gene: 7. Per the germline V gene, CDR1 is SGHDT and CDR2 is YYEEEE. The CDR3 protein is CASSLGASGTGEQYF. As DNA, the CDR3 is TGTGCCAGCAGCTTGGGGGCTAGCGGGACGGGCGAGCAGTACTTC.

In its sample, this clonotype was seen many times. The chain employs TRBV29-1 and TRBJ2-3, with TRBD1 matching 11 bases. Germline trimming cut 8 bases from V and 3 bases from J; bases unmatched to any gene: 7. Germline CDR1 and CDR2: SQVTM and ANQGSEA. This CDR3 is built from 14 residues. The DNA for the CDR3 is TGCAGCACTAACCGGGACAGGGGGACAGATACGCAGTATTTT. This gives the protein CSTNRDRGTDTQYF.

This clonotype was counted between two and nine times. This chain connects TRBV12-3 or TRBV12-4 to TRBJ1-5; 9 bases line up with TRBD1. The junction had 8 bases not matched to a gene; V was cut back by 6 bases and J by 2 bases. The CDR3 extends over 16 amino acids. CDR3 sequence (DNA): TGTGCCAGCAGCTCGATGACAGGGGGAGGCAATCAGCCCCAGCATTTT. This translates into CASSSMTGGGNQPQHF.

CDR3 DNA sequence: TGTGCCAGCAACCTTGGGGTAGGGACCTATGGCTACACCTTC. This sequence encodes CASNLGVGTYGYTF. The chain links TRBV9 to TRBJ1-2, with D possibly being TRBD1 (5 bases). The CDR3 is 14 residues long. V lost 6 bases, J lost 4 bases, and 16 bases lay in between. Germline CDR1 and CDR2: SGDLS and YYNGEE. Filled out from reference TRBV9 and TRBJ1-2, the complete variable domain reads DSGVTQTPKHLITATGQRVTLRCSPRSGDLSVYWYQQSLDQGLQFLIQYYNGEERAKGNILERFSAQQFPDLHSELNLSSLELGDSALYFCASNLGVGTYGYTFGSGTRLTVV.

This clonotype was observed many times. The chain couples TRBV3-1 to TRBJ2-1; 10 bases are shared with TRBD2. V gave up 4 bases and J gave up 5 bases; unmatched junction bases: 8. The CDR3 extends over 16 amino acids. Germline CDR1 is LGHDT and CDR2 is YNNKEL (reference sequence). CDR3 residues: CASSLPSGSGNNEQFF. In DNA form, the CDR3 reads TGTGCCAGCAGCCTCCCTAGCGGGAGTGGGAACAATGAGCAGTTCTTC.

The CDR3 sequence: CACTGGNSPLHF. Here the CDR3 DNA reads TGTGCCTGTACAGGGGGGAATTCACCCCTCCACTTT. The chain recombines TRBV30 with TRBJ1-6; TRBD1 aligns across 8 bases. Germline CDR1 is GTSNPN and CDR2 is SVGIG (reference sequence). The CDR3 contains 12 residues. The V segment lost 6 bases and the J segment 7 bases; nucleotides outside the gene matches: 2.

This rearrangement joins TRBV3-1 to TRBJ2-3; maybe TRBD2 (6 bases). Germline CDR1 and CDR2: LGHDT and YNNKEL (reference sequence). The CDR3 has 17 amino acids. V was pared by 4 bases and J by 5 bases, with 22 bases between. The CDR3 region is CASSPPWSASDGDTQYF. CDR3 bases: TGTGCCAGCAGCCCACCCTGGTCGGCTAGCGACGGAGATACGCAGTATTTT.

The chain recombines TRBV29-1 with TRBJ2-4; 8 nucleotides line up with TRBD2. The CDR3 extends over 15 amino acids. Germline values: CDR1 SQVTM, CDR2 ANQGSEA. Losses at the gene ends were 2 bases for V and 6 bases for J; bases not matched to a gene: 9. CDR3 region: CSVESRGTRANIQYF. The CDR3 nucleotides are TGCAGCGTTGAATCCCGCGGGACTAGGGCAAACATTCAGTACTTC.